Listed below are T cell receptor beta chains from one sample, sequenced in a study of T cell repertoires in cytomegalovirus infection. MiXCR was run by TCRdb on the reads, yielding one entry per CDR3 protein. The data hold 200,000 to 300,000 distinct CDR3 sequences, with around 13% observed a single time. The sequencing sample was made of PBMCs. The receptors stem from a human donor in good health (CMV status not recorded). Some clones in this sample may be carry-over from other donors' samples. CDR3s include the opening cysteine and the closing phenylalanine or tryptophan. The D gene is left open where the match is weak. The size entry is marked missing in some rows and otherwise reads once, few, many or a size class.

v_call: TRBV7-6
j_call: TRBJ2-1
cdr3_length: 15
d_call: -
clone_size: many
cdr3_aa: CASSLGPSQVVGQFF
cdr3_nt: TGTGCCAGCAGCTTAGGGCCTAGTCAGGTCGTGGGTCAGTTCTTC

v_call: TRBV7-8
j_call: TRBJ2-7
cdr3_length: 15
d_call: -
clone_size: many
cdr3_aa: CASSSEVDSSYEQYF
cdr3_nt: TGTGCCAGCAGCTCCGAGGTGGACAGCAGCTACGAGCAGTACTTC

v_call: TRBV28
j_call: TRBJ1-3
cdr3_length: 15
d_call: TRBD1
clone_size: many
cdr3_aa: CASSPPDRAGNTIYF
cdr3_nt: TGTGCCAGCAGCCCGCCGGACAGGGCTGGAAACACCATATATTTT

v_call: TRBV19
j_call: TRBJ1-1
cdr3_length: 14
d_call: -
clone_size: many
cdr3_aa: CASNTRQLNTEAFF
cdr3_nt: TGTGCCAGTAATACTCGACAGCTGAACACTGAAGCTTTCTTT

v_call: TRBV5-1
j_call: TRBJ2-1
cdr3_length: 18
d_call: -
clone_size: many
cdr3_aa: CASSQPEASASSYNEQFF
cdr3_nt: TGCGCCAGCAGTCAACCTGAGGCTAGCGCAAGCTCCTACAATGAGCAGTTCTTC

v_call: TRBV11-3
j_call: TRBJ1-1
cdr3_length: 12
d_call: -
clone_size: -
cdr3_aa: CASAAVNTEAFF
cdr3_nt: TGTGCCAGCGCCGCGGTGAACACTGAAGCTTTCTTT

v_call: TRBV11-2
j_call: TRBJ2-1
cdr3_length: 16
d_call: TRBD2
clone_size: few
cdr3_aa: CASSGRTSGGLDEQFF
cdr3_nt: TGTGCCAGCAGCGGACGGACTAGCGGGGGGTTGGATGAGCAGTTCTTC

v_call: TRBV11-3
j_call: TRBJ1-1
cdr3_length: 15
d_call: -
clone_size: many
cdr3_aa: CASSLVKGRNTEAFF
cdr3_nt: TGTGCCAGCAGCTTAGTAAAGGGAAGGAACACTGAAGCTTTCTTT

v_call: TRBV20-1
j_call: TRBJ2-1
cdr3_length: 16
d_call: -
clone_size: few
cdr3_aa: CSARDRSSNSYNEQFF
cdr3_nt: TGCAGTGCTAGAGATCGGTCTAGCAACTCCTACAATGAGCAGTTCTTC

v_call: TRBV5-1
j_call: TRBJ1-2
cdr3_length: 13
d_call: -
clone_size: -
cdr3_aa: CASSLKSDYGYTF
cdr3_nt: TGCGCCAGCAGCTTGAAGTCAGACTATGGCTACACCTTC

v_call: TRBV7-6
j_call: TRBJ2-2
cdr3_length: 18
d_call: -
clone_size: many
cdr3_aa: CASSLATGGDRVTGELFF
cdr3_nt: TGTGCCAGCAGCTTAGCGACGGGGGGGGACAGGGTCACCGGGGAGCTGTTTTTT

v_call: TRBV6-1
j_call: TRBJ2-7
cdr3_length: 14
d_call: -
clone_size: many
cdr3_aa: CASSFLGNTYEQYF
cdr3_nt: TGTGCCAGCAGTTTCCTAGGGAACACCTACGAGCAGTACTTC

v_call: TRBV7-6
j_call: TRBJ2-7
cdr3_length: 15
d_call: TRBD2
clone_size: many
cdr3_aa: CASSRLAGDTYEQYF
cdr3_nt: TGTGCCAGCAGTCGACTAGCGGGGGATACCTACGAGCAGTACTTC

v_call: TRBV5-1
j_call: TRBJ2-2
cdr3_length: 15
d_call: -
clone_size: few
cdr3_aa: CASSPRTALTGELFF
cdr3_nt: TGCGCCAGCAGCCCGAGGACAGCGCTCACCGGGGAGCTGTTTTTT

v_call: TRBV7-3
j_call: TRBJ2-7
cdr3_length: 18
d_call: TRBD2
clone_size: many
cdr3_aa: CASSLTASGGAQSYEQYF
cdr3_nt: TGTGCCAGCAGCTTAACCGCTAGCGGGGGGGCCCAATCCTACGAGCAGTACTTC

v_call: TRBV18
j_call: TRBJ2-6
cdr3_length: 19
d_call: TRBD2
clone_size: -
cdr3_aa: CASSRPAGTTNSGANVLTF
cdr3_nt: TGTGCCAGCTCTCGACCTGCCGGGACTACCAACTCTGGGGCCAACGTCCTGACTTTC